This paragraph covers one TCR beta chain sequence. These data belong to a study of blood T cell repertoires in COVID-19. As for the study in general: Some COVID-19 samples were acute and others convalescent; all came from the United States, Italy and Spain. From T cells, B-cell-depleted T cells, or PBMCs came the material, which was cDNA or gDNA.

In the authors' workflow: Quantification of nucleated cells was approximated via reference gene primer amplification. Generated by immunoSEQ multiplex PCR, the TCRdb table keeps only in-frame clones and is missing some. V and J calls and clone size are given by that table; D and trimming were obtained from the DNA. The sample consists of about 240,000 clones, around 83% of them appearing once. The Seattle patients, enrolled during active infection, were followed longitudinally. The CDR3 is 14 residues long. The germline V gene has CDR1 WSHSY and CDR2 SAAADI. V gave up 6 bases and J gave up 6 bases; unmatched junction bases: 8.

The sequence came from a woman between 45 and 65 years old with COVID-19, enrolled during active disease. Sequencing used peripheral blood. The chain links TRBV10-2 to TRBJ1-2, with TRBD1 identical over 9 bases. The CDR3 is CASSSLDRGDGYTF. As DNA, the CDR3 is TGCGCCAGCAGCTCGTTGGACAGGGGTGATGGCTACACCTTC.